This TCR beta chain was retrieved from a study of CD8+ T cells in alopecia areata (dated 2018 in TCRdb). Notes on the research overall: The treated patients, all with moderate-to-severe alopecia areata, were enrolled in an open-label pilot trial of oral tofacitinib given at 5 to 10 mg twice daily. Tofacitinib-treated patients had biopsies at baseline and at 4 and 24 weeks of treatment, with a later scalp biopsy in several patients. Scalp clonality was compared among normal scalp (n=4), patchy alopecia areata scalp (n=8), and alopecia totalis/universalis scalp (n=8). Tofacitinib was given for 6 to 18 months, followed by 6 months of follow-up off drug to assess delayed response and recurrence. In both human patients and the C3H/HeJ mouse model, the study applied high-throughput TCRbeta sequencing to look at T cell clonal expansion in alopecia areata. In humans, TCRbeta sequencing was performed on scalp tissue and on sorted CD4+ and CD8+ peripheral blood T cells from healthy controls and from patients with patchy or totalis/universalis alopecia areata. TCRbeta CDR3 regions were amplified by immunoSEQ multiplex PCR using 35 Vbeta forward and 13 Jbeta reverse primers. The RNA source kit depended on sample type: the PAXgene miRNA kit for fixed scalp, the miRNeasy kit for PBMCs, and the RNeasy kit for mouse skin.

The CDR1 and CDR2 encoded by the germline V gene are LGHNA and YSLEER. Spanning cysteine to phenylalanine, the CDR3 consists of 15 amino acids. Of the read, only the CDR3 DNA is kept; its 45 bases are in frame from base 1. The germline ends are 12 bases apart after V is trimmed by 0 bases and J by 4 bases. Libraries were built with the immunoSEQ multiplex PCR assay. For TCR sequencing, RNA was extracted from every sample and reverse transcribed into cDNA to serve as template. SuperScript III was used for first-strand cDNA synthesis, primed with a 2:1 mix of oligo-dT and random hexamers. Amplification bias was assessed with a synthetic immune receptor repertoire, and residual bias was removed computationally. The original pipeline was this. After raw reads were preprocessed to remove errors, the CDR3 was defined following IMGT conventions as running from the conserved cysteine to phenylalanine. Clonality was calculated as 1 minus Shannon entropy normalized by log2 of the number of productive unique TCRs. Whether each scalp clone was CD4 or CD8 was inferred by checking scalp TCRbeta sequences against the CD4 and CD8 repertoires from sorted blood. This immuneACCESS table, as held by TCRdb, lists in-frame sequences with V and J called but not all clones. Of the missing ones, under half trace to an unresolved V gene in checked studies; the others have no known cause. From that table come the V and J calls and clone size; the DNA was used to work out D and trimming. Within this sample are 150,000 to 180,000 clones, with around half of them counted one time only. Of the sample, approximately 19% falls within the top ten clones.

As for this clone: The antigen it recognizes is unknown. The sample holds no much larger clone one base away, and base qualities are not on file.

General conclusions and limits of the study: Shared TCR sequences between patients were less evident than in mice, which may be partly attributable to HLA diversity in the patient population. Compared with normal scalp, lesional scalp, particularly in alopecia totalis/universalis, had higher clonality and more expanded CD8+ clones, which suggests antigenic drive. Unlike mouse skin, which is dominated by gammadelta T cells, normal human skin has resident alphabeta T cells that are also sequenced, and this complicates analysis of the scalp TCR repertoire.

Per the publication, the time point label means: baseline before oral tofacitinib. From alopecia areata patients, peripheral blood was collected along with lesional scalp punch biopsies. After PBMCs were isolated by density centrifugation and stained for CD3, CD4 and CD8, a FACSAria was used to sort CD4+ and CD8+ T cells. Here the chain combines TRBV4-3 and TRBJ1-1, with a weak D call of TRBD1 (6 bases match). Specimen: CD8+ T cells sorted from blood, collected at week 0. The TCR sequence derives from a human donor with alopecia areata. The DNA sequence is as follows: TGCGCCAGCAGCCAAGAATGGGGGCTTGGCACTGAAGCTTTCTTT. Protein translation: CASSQEWGLGTEAFF.